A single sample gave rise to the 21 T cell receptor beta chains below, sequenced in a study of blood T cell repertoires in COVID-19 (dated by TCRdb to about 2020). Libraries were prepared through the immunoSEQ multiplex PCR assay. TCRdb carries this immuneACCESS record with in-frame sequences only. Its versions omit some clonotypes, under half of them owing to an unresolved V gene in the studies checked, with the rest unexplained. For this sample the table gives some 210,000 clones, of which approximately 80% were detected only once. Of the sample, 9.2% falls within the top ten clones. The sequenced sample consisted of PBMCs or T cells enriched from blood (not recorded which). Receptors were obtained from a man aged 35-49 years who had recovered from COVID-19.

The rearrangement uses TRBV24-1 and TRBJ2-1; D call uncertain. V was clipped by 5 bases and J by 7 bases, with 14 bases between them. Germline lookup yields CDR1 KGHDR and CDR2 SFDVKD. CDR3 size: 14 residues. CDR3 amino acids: CATSGSGRLNEQFF. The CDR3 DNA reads TGTGCCACCAGTGGTTCAGGCCGGCTAAATGAGCAGTTCTTC.

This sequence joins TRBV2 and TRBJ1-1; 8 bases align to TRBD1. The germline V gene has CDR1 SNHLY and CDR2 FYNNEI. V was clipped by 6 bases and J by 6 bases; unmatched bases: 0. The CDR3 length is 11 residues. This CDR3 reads CASRQGAEAFF. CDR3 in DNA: TGTGCCAGCAGACAGGGGGCTGAAGCTTTCTTT.

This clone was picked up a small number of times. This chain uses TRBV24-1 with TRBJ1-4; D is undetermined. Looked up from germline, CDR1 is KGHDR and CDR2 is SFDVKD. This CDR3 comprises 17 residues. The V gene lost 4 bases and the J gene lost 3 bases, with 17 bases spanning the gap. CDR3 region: CATSDLLLVSANEKLFF. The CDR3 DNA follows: TGTGCCACCAGTGACCTCCTGCTAGTCTCAGCTAATGAAAAACTGTTTTTT.

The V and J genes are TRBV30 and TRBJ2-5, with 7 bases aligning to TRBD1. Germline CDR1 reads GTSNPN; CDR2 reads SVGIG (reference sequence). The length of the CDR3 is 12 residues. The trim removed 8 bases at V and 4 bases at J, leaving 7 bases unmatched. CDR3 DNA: TGTGCCATATCCCGGGACAGAGAGACCCAGTACTTC. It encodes CAISRDRETQYF. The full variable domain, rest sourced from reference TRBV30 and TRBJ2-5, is SQTIHQWPATLVQPVGSPLSLECTVEGTSNPNLYWYRQAAGRGLQLLFYSVGIGQISSEVPQNLSASRPQDRQFILSSKKLLLSDSGFYLCAISRDRETQYFGPGTRLLVL.

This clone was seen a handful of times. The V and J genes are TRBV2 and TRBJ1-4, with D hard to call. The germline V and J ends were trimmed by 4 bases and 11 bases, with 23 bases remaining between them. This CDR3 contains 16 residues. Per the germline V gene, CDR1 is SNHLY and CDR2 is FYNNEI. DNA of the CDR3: TGTGCCAGCAGTGCAAGCTCGGGAGGGTTGTATGTCAAACTGTTTTTT. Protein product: CASSASSGGLYVKLFF.

The CDR3 loop reads CASSFGSQPQHF. The CDR3, as DNA: TGTGCCAGCAGTTTTGGCAGTCAGCCCCAGCATTTT. The V and J genes are TRBV12-3 or TRBV12-4 and TRBJ1-5; D gene unclear. V was clipped by 3 bases and J by 6 bases, with 6 bases between them. The length of the CDR3 is 12 residues.

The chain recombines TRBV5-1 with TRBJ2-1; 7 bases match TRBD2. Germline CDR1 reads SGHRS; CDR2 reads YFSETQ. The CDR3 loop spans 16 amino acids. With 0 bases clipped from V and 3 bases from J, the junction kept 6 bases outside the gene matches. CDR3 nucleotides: TGCGCCAGCAGCTTGGTAGCGGGCCTCGACTACAATGAGCAGTTCTTC. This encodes CASSLVAGLDYNEQFF.

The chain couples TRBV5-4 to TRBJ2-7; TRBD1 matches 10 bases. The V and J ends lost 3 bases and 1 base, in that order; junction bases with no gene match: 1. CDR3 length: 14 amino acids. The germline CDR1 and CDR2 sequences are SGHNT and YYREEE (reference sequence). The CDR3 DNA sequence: TGTGCCAGCAGCTGGACAGGGGGATCCTACGAGCAGTACTTC. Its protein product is CASSWTGGSYEQYF. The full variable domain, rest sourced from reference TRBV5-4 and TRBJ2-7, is ETGVTQSPTHLIKTRGQQVTLRCSSQSGHNTVSWYQQALGQGPQFIFQYYREEENGRGNFPPRFSGLQFPNYSSELNVNALELDDSALYLCASSWTGGSYEQYFGPGTRLTVT.

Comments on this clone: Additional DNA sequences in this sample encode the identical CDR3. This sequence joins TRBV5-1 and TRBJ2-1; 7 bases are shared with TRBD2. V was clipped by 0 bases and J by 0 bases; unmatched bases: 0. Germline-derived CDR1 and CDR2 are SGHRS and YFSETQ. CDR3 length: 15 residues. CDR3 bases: TGCGCCAGCAGCTTGGGCGGGAGCTCCTACAATGAGCAGTTCTTC. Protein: CASSLGGSSYNEQFF.

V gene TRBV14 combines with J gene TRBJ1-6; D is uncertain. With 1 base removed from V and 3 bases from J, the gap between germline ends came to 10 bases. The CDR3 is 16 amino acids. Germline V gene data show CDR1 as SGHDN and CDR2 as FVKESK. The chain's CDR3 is CASSQGFQLYNSPLHF. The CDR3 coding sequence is TGTGCCAGCAGCCAAGGTTTCCAACTCTATAATTCACCCCTCCACTTT.

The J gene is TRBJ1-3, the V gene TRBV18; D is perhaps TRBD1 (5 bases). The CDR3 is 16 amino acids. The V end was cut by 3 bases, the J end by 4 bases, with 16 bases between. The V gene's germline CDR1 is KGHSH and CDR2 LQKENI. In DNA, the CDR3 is TGTGCCAGCTCACCCGGAGGGGCACCGCCAGGAAACACCATATATTTT. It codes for CASSPGGAPPGNTIYF.

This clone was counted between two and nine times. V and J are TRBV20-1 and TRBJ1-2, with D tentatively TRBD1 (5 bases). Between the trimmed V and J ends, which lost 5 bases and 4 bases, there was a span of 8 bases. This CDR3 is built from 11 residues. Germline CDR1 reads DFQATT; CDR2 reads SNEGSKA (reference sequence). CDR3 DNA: TGCAGTGCTCAACAGGTCTATGGCTACACCTTC. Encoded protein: CSAQQVYGYTF.

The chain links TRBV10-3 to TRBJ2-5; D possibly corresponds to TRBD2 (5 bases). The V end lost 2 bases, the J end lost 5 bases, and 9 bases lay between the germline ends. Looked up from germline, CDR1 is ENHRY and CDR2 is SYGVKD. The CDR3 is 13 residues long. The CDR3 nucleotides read TGTGCCATCAGTGAGCGTACGGGGGAGACCCAGTACTTC. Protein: CAISERTGETQYF.

CDR3 protein: CASSPAGTAYNEQFF. For the CDR3, the DNA is TGTGCCAGCTCACCGGCCGGGACAGCTTACAATGAGCAGTTCTTC. V usage is TRBV18 and J usage is TRBJ2-1; 7 bases are a match to TRBD1. CDR1 is KGHSH and CDR2 is LQKENI in the germline V gene. V lost 3 bases to trimming and J lost 4 bases; unmatched junction nucleotides: 6. There are 15 residues in the CDR3.

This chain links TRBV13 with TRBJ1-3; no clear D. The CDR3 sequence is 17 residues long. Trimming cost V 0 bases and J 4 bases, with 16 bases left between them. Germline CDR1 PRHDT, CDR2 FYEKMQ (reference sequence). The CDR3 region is CASSLGGGRRYGNTIYF. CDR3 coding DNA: TGTGCCAGCAGCTTAGGCGGAGGCCGACGGTACGGAAACACCATATATTTT.

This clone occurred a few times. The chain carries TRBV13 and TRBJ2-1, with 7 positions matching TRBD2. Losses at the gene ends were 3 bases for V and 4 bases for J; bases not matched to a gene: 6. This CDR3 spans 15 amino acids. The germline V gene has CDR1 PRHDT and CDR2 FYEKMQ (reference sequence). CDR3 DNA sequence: TGTGCCAGCAGCTTGGGCGGGGGTATTTACAATGAGCAGTTCTTC. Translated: CASSLGGGIYNEQFF.

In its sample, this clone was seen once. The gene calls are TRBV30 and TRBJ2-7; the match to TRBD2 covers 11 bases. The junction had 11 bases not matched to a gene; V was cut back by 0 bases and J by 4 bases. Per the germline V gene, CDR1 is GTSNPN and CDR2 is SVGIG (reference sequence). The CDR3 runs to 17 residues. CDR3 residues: CAWSVHQGLADRYEQYF. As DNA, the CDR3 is TGTGCCTGGAGTGTACATCAGGGACTAGCGGATAGGTACGAGCAGTACTTC.

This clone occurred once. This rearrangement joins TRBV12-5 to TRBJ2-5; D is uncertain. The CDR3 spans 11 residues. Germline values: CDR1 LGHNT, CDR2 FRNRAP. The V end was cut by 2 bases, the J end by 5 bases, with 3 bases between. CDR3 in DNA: TGTGCTAGTGGTTTGACTGAGACCCAGTACTTC. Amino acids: CASGLTETQYF.

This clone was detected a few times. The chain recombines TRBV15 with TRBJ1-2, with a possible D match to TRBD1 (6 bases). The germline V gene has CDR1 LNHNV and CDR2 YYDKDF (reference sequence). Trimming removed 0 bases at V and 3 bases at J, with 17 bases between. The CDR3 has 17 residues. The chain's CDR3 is CATSREGTGRLDYGYTF. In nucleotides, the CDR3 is TGTGCCACCAGCAGAGAAGGAACAGGGAGATTGGACTATGGCTACACCTTC.

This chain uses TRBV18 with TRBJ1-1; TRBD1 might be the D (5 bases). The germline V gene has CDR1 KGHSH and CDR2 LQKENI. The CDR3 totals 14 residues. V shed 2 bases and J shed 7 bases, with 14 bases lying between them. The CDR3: CASSPGGSRNEAFF. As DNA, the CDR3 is TGTGCCAGCTCACCAGGGGGGTCGAGGAATGAAGCTTTCTTT.

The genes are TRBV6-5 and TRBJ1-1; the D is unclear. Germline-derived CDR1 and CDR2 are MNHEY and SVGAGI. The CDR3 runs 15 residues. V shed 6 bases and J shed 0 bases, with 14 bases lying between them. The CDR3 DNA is TGTGCCAGCAGCCTCACCGGGATACTGAACACTGAAGCTTTCTTT. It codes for CASSLTGILNTEAFF.